These 16 T cell receptor beta chains were sequenced from one sample in a study of T cells after yellow fever vaccination. A single record per CDR3 protein comes from TCRdb applying MiXCR to the 5' RACE reads. The sample includes approximately 85,000 distinct CDR3 sequences, 10% to 15% of them seen just once. The sequencing here drew on CD8+ T cells not binding an NS4B(214-222) dextramer, sorted from PBMCs, taken roughly 20 days after the first yellow fever vaccination. All receptors come from a man aged 18 to 30 who received the YFV17D yellow fever vaccine.

This clonotype was recorded a few times. This sequence joins TRBV9 and TRBJ1-6; a weak D match, TRBD1 (6 bases). Per the germline V gene, CDR1 is SGDLS and CDR2 is YYNGEE. V lost 3 bases and J lost 9, with 19 bases in between. This CDR3 comprises 16 residues. The CDR3 region has the DNA TGTGCCAGCAGCGCCCAGGGGCGAACCCAGGCTTCACCCCTCCACTTT. This gives the protein CASSAQGRTQASPLHF.

The chain couples TRBV10-3 to TRBJ2-3; D is unresolved. Germline V gene lookup returns CDR1 ENHRY and CDR2 SYGVKD. Trimming shortened V by 4 bases and J by 3 bases, and 11 bases separated the two germline ends. The CDR3 spans 14 residues. The CDR3 coding sequence is TGTGCCATCAGTGCCCTGGACGAAACAGATACGCAGTATTTT. Translation: CAISALDETDTQYF.

This clonotype was counted between two and nine times. The V and J genes are TRBV9 and TRBJ2-3, with D possibly matching TRBD2 (6 bases). Germline assignment: CDR1 SGDLS and CDR2 YYNGEE. Trimming took 0 bases from V and 4 from J, leaving 9 bases between them. The CDR3 totals 14 residues. The CDR3 DNA sequence: TGTGCCAGCAGCGTAGCGGGACTCTCAGATACGCAGTATTTT. Protein: CASSVAGLSDTQYF.

The rearrangement joins TRBV10-3 to TRBJ2-3; D may match TRBD1 or TRBD2 (5 bases each). Trimming took off 10 bases at V and 0 bases at J, with 11 bases between the two ends. CDR3 size: 13 residues. CDR1 is ENHRY and CDR2 is SYGVKD in the germline V gene. Here the CDR3 reads CATLGASTDTQYF. CDR3 in DNA: TGTGCCACCCTCGGGGCTAGCACAGATACGCAGTATTTT.

The V and J genes are TRBV6-2 or TRBV6-3 and TRBJ1-5; D gene unclear. The V gene's germline CDR1 is MNHEY and CDR2 SVGEGT. The germline V and J ends were trimmed by 7 bases and 5 bases, with 12 bases remaining between them. The CDR3 consists of 13 residues. CDR3 in DNA: TGTGCCAGCATGCAGGAGGCTGATCAGCCCCAGCATTTT. Protein sequence: CASMQEADQPQHF.

The V gene is TRBV4-2, the J gene TRBJ2-1; 7 bases align to TRBD2. After removal of 1 base from V and 12 bases from J, the junction contained 12 bases not matched to a gene. The CDR3 totals 15 residues. From germline, CDR1 is LGHNA and CDR2 YNFKEQ. The DNA for the CDR3 is TGTGCCAGCAGCCAAGCCTCGGGGGGACCCCGAGCGCAGTTCTTC. Protein: CASSQASGGPRAQFF.

A few counts support this clonotype. The J gene is TRBJ1-2, the V gene TRBV7-9; D is ambiguous. Germline loops: CDR1 SEHNR, CDR2 FQNEAQ (reference sequence). There are 13 residues in the CDR3. Trimming left V 5 bases short and J 6 bases short, with 13 bases between. CDR3 in amino acids: CASSQERPDGYTF. For the CDR3, the DNA is TGTGCCAGCAGCCAGGAGCGCCCTGATGGCTACACCTTC. Together with reference TRBV7-9 and TRBJ1-2, the CDR3 gives the full variable domain: DTGVSQNPRHKITKRGQNVTFRCDPISEHNRLYWYRQTLGQGPEFLTYFQNEAQLEKSRLLSDRFSAERPKGSFSTLEIQRTEQGDSAMYLCASSQERPDGYTFGSGTRLTVV.

This chain connects TRBV11-2 to TRBJ2-3; unclear D gene. This CDR3 is built from 16 residues. V was clipped by 2 bases and J by 0 bases, with 12 bases between them. Germline values: CDR1 SGHAT, CDR2 FQNNGV. CDR3 nucleotides: TGTGCCAGCAGCTTACCGTTCGGCCGGAGCACAGATACGCAGTATTTT. It translates to CASSLPFGRSTDTQYF.

The chain is built from TRBV13 and TRBJ2-1; TRBD2 matches 12 bases. CDR3 size: 19 residues. Germline values: CDR1 PRHDT, CDR2 FYEKMQ (reference sequence). With 3 bases clipped from V and 5 bases from J, the junction kept 14 bases outside the gene matches. CDR3 residues: CASSFLGASGGEPHNEQFF. CDR3 in DNA: TGTGCCAGCAGCTTCTTGGGGGCTAGCGGGGGGGAACCCCACAATGAGCAGTTCTTC. Using reference TRBV13 and TRBJ2-1 for the parts outside the CDR3, the full variable domain is AAGVIQSPRHLIKEKRETATLKCYPIPRHDTVYWYQQGPGQDPQFLISFYEKMQSDKGSIPDRFSAQQFSDYHSELNMSSLELGDSALYFCASSFLGASGGEPHNEQFFGPGTRLTVL.

There are a few counts of this clonotype. The chain couples TRBV4-2 to TRBJ2-2; 9 positions agree with TRBD2. The CDR3 consists of 18 residues. CDR1 and CDR2 (germline): LGHNA, YNFKEQ. V trimming: 4 bases; J trimming: 4 bases; junction bases outside the gene matches: 13. The CDR3 region is CASSPIAGEPRSTGELFF. CDR3 coding DNA: TGTGCCAGCAGCCCAATAGCGGGGGAGCCCCGAAGCACCGGGGAGCTGTTTTTT.

There are many counts of this clonotype. The chain couples TRBV25-1 to TRBJ2-3, with a tentative D call TRBD2 (7 bases). The CDR3 has 15 amino acids. The germline V and J ends were trimmed by 3 bases and 2 bases, with 12 bases remaining between them. Germline V CDR1 and CDR2: MGHDK, SYGVNS. CDR3: CASSDGGQVTDTQYF. In nucleotides, the CDR3 is TGTGCCAGCAGTGACGGGGGGCAGGTCACAGATACGCAGTATTTT.

In its sample, this clonotype was seen a few times. The chain employs TRBV4-1 and TRBJ2-1, with D unresolved. The CDR3 contains 13 residues. Germline assignment: CDR1 MGHRA and CDR2 YSYEKL. Trimming pared 4 bases from V and 5 bases from J, leaving 9 bases between. CDR3 sequence reads: CASSLSTDNEQFF. DNA for the CDR3: TGCGCCAGCAGCCTCTCTACAGACAATGAGCAGTTCTTC.

This chain uses TRBV7-3 with TRBJ2-1; D not certain. There are 16 residues in the CDR3. The V and J ends lost 6 bases and 2 bases respectively, with 17 bases between them. Germline CDR1 reads SGHTA; CDR2 reads FQGTGA. The CDR3 DNA reads as TGTGCCAGCAGGGGATTAAACCCTGGGCCCTACAATGAGCAGTTCTTC. It translates to CASRGLNPGPYNEQFF. Drawing the rest from reference TRBV7-3 and TRBJ2-1, the complete variable domain is GAGVSQTPSNKVTEKGKYVELRCDPISGHTALYWYRQSLGQGPEFLIYFQGTGAADDSGLPNDRFFAVRPEGSVSTLKIQRTERGDSAVYLCASRGLNPGPYNEQFFGPGTRLTVL.

The table lists this clonotype with many counts. The chain has TRBV4-1 and TRBJ2-5, with D possibly being TRBD2 (5 bases). CDR3 length: 14 amino acids. The germline V gene has CDR1 MGHRA and CDR2 YSYEKL. With 4 bases removed from V and 9 bases from J, the gap between germline ends came to 18 bases. The CDR3 spells CASSLDPGKRPQYF. DNA for the CDR3: TGCGCCAGCAGCCTGGACCCCGGCAAGCGGCCCCAGTACTTC.

This clonotype appeared a few times. The V and J genes are TRBV3-1 and TRBJ2-7; the match to TRBD1 covers 7 bases. The germline V gene has CDR1 LGHDT and CDR2 YNNKEL (reference sequence). J lost 0 bases, V lost 4 bases, and 3 bases had no gene match. This CDR3 is 14 amino acids long. The CDR3 spells CASSPGQSSYEQYV. CDR3 nucleotides: TGTGCCAGCAGCCCGGGACAGAGCTCCTACGAGCAGTACGTC.

This clonotype was counted between two and nine times. The chain has TRBV6-5 and TRBJ2-5; 8 positions agree with TRBD1. The CDR3 length is 14 residues. V lost 4 bases to trimming and J lost 4 bases; unmatched junction nucleotides: 5. CDR1 is MNHEY, CDR2 SVGAGI, per germline. In DNA form, the CDR3 reads TGTGCCAGCAGTTCCGACAGGGGCGTAGAGACCCAGTACTTC. It encodes CASSSDRGVETQYF.